This T cell receptor beta chain was sequenced in a study of shared clonotypes between healthy human individuals. About the research overall: Three plates each covered CD4 naive and memory; CD8 naive two, CD8 memory one.

Concerning this clone itself: Its matching antigen is unknown.

General observations from the study: Naive CD4 clonotypes were shared across several donors at roughly 5.3%. Only blood was sampled; tissue repertoires likely differ.

This CDR3 comprises 14 residues. V was clipped by 3 bases and J by 0 bases, with 6 bases between them. Germline V CDR1 and CDR2: LNHDA, SQIVND (reference sequence). Genomic DNA of each subset was evenly split across several immunoSEQ plates. The assay was immunoSEQ multiplex PCR, and TCRdb's table has in-frame clones only and misses some. This sample carries 700,000 or so clones, 60% to 80% of them seen once, and the ten largest clones take approximately 1.8%. The chain carries TRBV19 and TRBJ2-1; no reliable D call. The sequenced sample consisted of memory CD4+ T cells sorted from blood. Stated subset: CD45RA-negative fraction. The TCR sequence derives from a woman in her 30s in good health. The CDR3 bases are TGTGCCAGTAGTATCTCAAGCTCCTACAATGAGCAGTTCTTC. Encoded protein: CASSISSSYNEQFF.